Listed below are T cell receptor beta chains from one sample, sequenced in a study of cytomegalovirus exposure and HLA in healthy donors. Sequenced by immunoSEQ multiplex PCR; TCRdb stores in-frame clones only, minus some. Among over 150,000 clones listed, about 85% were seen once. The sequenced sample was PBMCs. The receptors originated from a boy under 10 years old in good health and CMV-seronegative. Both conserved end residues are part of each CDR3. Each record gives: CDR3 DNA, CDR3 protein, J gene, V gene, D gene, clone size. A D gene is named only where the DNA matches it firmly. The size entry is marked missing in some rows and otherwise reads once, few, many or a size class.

TGTGCCACCACCCCAGGGGATAACTATGGCTACACCTTC	CATTPGDNYGYTF	TRBJ1-2	TRBV15	.	.
TGTGCCAGCAGCCCCGGACAGGGGGTGGCCACCATATATTTT	CASSPGQGVATIYF	TRBJ1-3	TRBV7-2	TRBD1	once
TGCACCAGCAGCCAAGACCTCGCAGGGGGCTGCCCTTGGGGCTACACCTTC	CTSSQDLAGGCPWGYTF	TRBJ1-2	TRBV1	.	.
TGTGCCAGCAGCCACTCCGCCGGGACAGGGCCTTCTGGGGCCAACGTCCTGACTTTC	CASSHSAGTGPSGANVLTF	TRBJ2-6	TRBV27	TRBD1	.
TGTGCCAGCACCCCGGTCCGGTCATACAATGAGCAGTTCTTC	CASTPVRSYNEQFF	TRBJ2-1	TRBV13	.	.
TGCGCCAGCATGAGCATCCGGGATACTGAAGCTTTCTTT	CASMSIRDTEAFF	TRBJ1-1	TRBV10-2	.	once
TGCGCCAGCAGCCCTGGGACACCCTACGAGCAGTACTTC	CASSPGTPYEQYF	TRBJ2-7	TRBV5-1	.	.
TGTTCCAGCAGCTTTAGGGGGAGCCCCGGCAATGAGCAGTTCTTC	CSSSFRGSPGNEQFF	TRBJ2-1	TRBV7-9	.	few
TGCAGCGTTATCAAGACAGACCCCTACAATGAGCAGTTCTTC	CSVIKTDPYNEQFF	TRBJ2-1	TRBV29-1	.	.
TGTGCCAGCAGCGCCGGGACCGGGGAGCTGTTTTTT	CASSAGTGELFF	TRBJ2-2	TRBV9	.	.
TGTGCCAGCAGCCTAATAGCGGGAGTCCTATCCTCCTACGAGCAGTACTTC	CASSLIAGVLSSYEQYF	TRBJ2-7	TRBV11-2	TRBD2	.
TGTGCCAGCAGTTTAAGACAGGGTGGCTACACCTTC	CASSLRQGGYTF	TRBJ1-2	TRBV28	TRBD1	.
TGCGCCAGCAGCCAACGGGGGGGGCCCCCTGACAGGGATTACAATGAGCAGTTCTTC	CASSQRGGPPDRDYNEQFF	TRBJ2-1	TRBV4-1	.	.
TGTGCCAGCAGCACCGGGACAGGGGAAACTGAAGCTTTCTTT	CASSTGTGETEAFF	TRBJ1-1	TRBV11-2	TRBD1	.
TGTGCCAGCAGTTTATTGGGGACTAGCGGGAGTTCAGATACGCAGTATTTT	CASSLLGTSGSSDTQYF	TRBJ2-3	TRBV27	TRBD2	.
TGTGCCAGCAGCTCTTGGGGGGTTGACAATGAGCAGTTCTTC	CASSSWGVDNEQFF	TRBJ2-1	TRBV11-3	.	.
TGCGCCAGCAGCTTGGGTATCTCTGGGGCCAACGTCCTGACTTTC	CASSLGISGANVLTF	TRBJ2-6	TRBV5-1	.	few
TGTGCCAGCCGTCGGGCTGGGACAGGGTCTGGCGAGCAGTACTTC	CASRRAGTGSGEQYF	TRBJ2-7	TRBV28	TRBD1	.
TGTGCCTGGTCTCGGGGATTGAACACTGAAGCTTTCTTT	CAWSRGLNTEAFF	TRBJ1-1	TRBV30	.	.
TGTGCCAGTAGTGCAGCGCTCGACAGGGCTCGGTACGAGCAGTACTTC	CASSAALDRARYEQYF	TRBJ2-7	TRBV19	TRBD1	.
TGTGCCAGCAGCTTAGACAGAGTCACAGATACGCAGTATTTT	CASSLDRVTDTQYF	TRBJ2-3	TRBV7-9	.	.
TGTGCCAGCTCCTTGGGGGGGGGATCTCTCAACTATGGCTACACCTTC	CASSLGGGSLNYGYTF	TRBJ1-2	TRBV28	.	.
TGTGCCAGCTCACTCGACAGGGGCTTCGACACTGAAGCTTTCTTT	CASSLDRGFDTEAFF	TRBJ1-1	TRBV18	TRBD1	.
TGTGCCAGCAGGGCGGGGAATGAAAAACTGTTTTTT	CASRAGNEKLFF	TRBJ1-4	TRBV2	.	once
TGTGCCAGCAGTGAAGTGGGGACAGGGGCAAACACCATATATTTT	CASSEVGTGANTIYF	TRBJ1-3	TRBV6-1	TRBD1	few
TGCGCCAGCAGCGCTGGGACTAGCGGGATCAATGAGCAGTTCTTC	CASSAGTSGINEQFF	TRBJ2-1	TRBV5-1	TRBD2	.
TGTGCCAGCCGCGGGGAGACCCAGTACTTC	CASRGETQYF	TRBJ2-5	TRBV2	.	few
TGTGCCAGCAGCAGCCCCGACAGGGAAAGCAATCAGCCCCAGCATTTT	CASSSPDRESNQPQHF	TRBJ1-5	TRBV21-1	.	once
TGTGCCAGCAGCCCCTCTCCAGAAGTTAACTATGGCTACACCTTC	CASSPSPEVNYGYTF	TRBJ1-2	TRBV7-8	.	.
TGTGCCAGCAGCGTACACCGGGACTATGCCTACGAGCAGTACTTC	CASSVHRDYAYEQYF	TRBJ2-7	TRBV7-9	TRBD2	.
TGTGCCAGCAGCCAAAGGGACAGGGGAGATCAGCCCCAGCATTTT	CASSQRDRGDQPQHF	TRBJ1-5	TRBV7-2	TRBD1	.
TGTGCCAGCAGTGAGGGACAGAACGAGGGGCTGTTTTTT	CASSEGQNEGLFF	TRBJ1-4	TRBV2	TRBD1	.
TGCGCCAGCAGCCCGGGCGGGGTAAGCACAGATACGCAGTATTTT	CASSPGGVSTDTQYF	TRBJ2-3	TRBV5-1	.	.
TGTGCCAGCAGCCTACTTAGCGGGGGTGGACCAGATACGCAGTATTTT	CASSLLSGGGPDTQYF	TRBJ2-3	TRBV4-2	TRBD2	few
TGTGCCAGCTCGCCGGGACAGGGCTCTGTCAATGAGCAGTTCTTC	CASSPGQGSVNEQFF	TRBJ2-1	TRBV18	TRBD1	.
TGTGCCAGCAGCTTAGGGACTCGTTACAATGAGCAGTTCTTC	CASSLGTRYNEQFF	TRBJ2-1	TRBV11-2	.	.
TGTGCCAGCAGCAACACCCCACGGGGGAATCAGCCCCAGCATTTT	CASSNTPRGNQPQHF	TRBJ1-5	TRBV21-1	.	.
TGTGCCAGCAGTGTAGGACAGGGGTTGAATGAGCAGTTCTTC	CASSVGQGLNEQFF	TRBJ2-1	TRBV2	TRBD1	.
TGTGCCAGTAGTATAGCACTCTCGTGGCCCCAGCATTTT	CASSIALSWPQHF	TRBJ1-5	TRBV19	.	.
TGTGCCAGCTCACCATACGCGGGAGCGGGTTTGGATACGCAGTATTTT	CASSPYAGAGLDTQYF	TRBJ2-3	TRBV18	TRBD2	.
TGTGCCAGCAGTCCCTCTGGAGGGTCAGAGCAAGAGACCCAGTACTTC	CASSPSGGSEQETQYF	TRBJ2-5	TRBV28	.	.
TGTGCCTGGAGTATGCGGTCGGCTACCACCTTC	CAWSMRSATTF	TRBJ1-2	TRBV30	.	.
TGCAGCGTCGAGCGTTCCTATGGCTACACCTTC	CSVERSYGYTF	TRBJ1-2	TRBV29-1	.	.
TGTTCCAGCAGCTTGGGTCGTGGCGGTCAGGGGGCAAAAGCCTCCTTC	CSSSLGRGGQGAKASF	TRBJ1-2	TRBV7-9	TRBD1	once
TGTGCCGCCTCCCGGGACAGATCCTATGGCTACACCTTC	CAASRDRSYGYTF	TRBJ1-2	TRBV28	TRBD1	.
TGTGCCAGCAGCGCTTGGACAGTATACGAGCAGTACTTC	CASSAWTVYEQYF	TRBJ2-7	TRBV7-9	.	.
TGTGCCAGCAGCTGGGGGGGACGGACTCCCCGGGGGGAGACCCAGTACTTC	CASSWGGRTPRGETQYF	TRBJ2-5	TRBV5-6	TRBD2	.
TGTTCCAGCAGCTTATCGAGCTCTGGAAACACCATATATTTT	CSSSLSSSGNTIYF	TRBJ1-3	TRBV7-9	.	.
TGCGCCAGCAGCTTGGTAGTCAGGAAAGAGACCCAGTACTTC	CASSLVVRKETQYF	TRBJ2-5	TRBV5-1	.	.
TGTGCCAGCAGCCCAAGGTCGCCTAGCGGGAGGAGCGAGCAGTACTTC	CASSPRSPSGRSEQYF	TRBJ2-7	TRBV5-6	TRBD2	.
TGTGCCAGCTCAAGACAACAGGGGACTAATGAAAAACTGTTTTTT	CASSRQQGTNEKLFF	TRBJ1-4	TRBV18	TRBD1	once